These 29 T cell receptor beta chains came from one sample sequenced in a study of cytomegalovirus exposure and HLA in healthy donors. PCR primers comprised 60 Vbeta and 13 Jbeta primers. The method was immunoSEQ multiplex PCR; TCRdb's version includes in-frame clones alone and lacks a portion of them. The sample includes around 200,000 clones. Sequences were obtained from PBMCs. The receptors come from a woman in her thirties in good health and CMV-seropositive.

The V and J genes are TRBV10-1 and TRBJ1-6; D ambiguous. CDR3 length equals 14 residues. V lost 3 bases to trimming and J lost 5 bases, with 8 bases between them. The germline CDR1 and CDR2 sequences are WNHNN and SYGVQD (reference sequence). The CDR3 DNA is TGCGCCAGCAGTGAATCGCTAAATAATTCACCCCTCCACTTT. Its translation is CASSESLNNSPLHF.

The gene calls are TRBV28 and TRBJ2-5; 14 bases map to TRBD2. Germline CDR1 reads MDHEN; CDR2 reads SYDVKM. CDR3 length: 15 residues. V gave up 6 bases and J gave up 11 bases; unmatched junction bases: 11. Here the CDR3 DNA reads TGTGCCAGCAGCCTTGGACTAGCGGGGGGCAGGGAGCAGTACTTC. Translation: CASSLGLAGGREQYF.

J is TRBJ1-2 and V is TRBV5-6; TRBD1 is a possible D gene (5 bases). Trimming left V 0 bases short and J 4 bases short, with 13 bases between. CDR3 length: 15 residues. Germline CDR1 SGHDT, CDR2 YYEEEE. The CDR3 DNA reads as TGTGCCAGCAGCTTGGTGTCCGCCGGGGGCTATGGCTACACCTTC. Its protein is CASSLVSAGGYGYTF.

V gene TRBV7-2 combines with J gene TRBJ1-5; D might be TRBD1 (5 bases). V was shortened by 5 bases and J by 2 bases, with 10 bases between the two germline ends. Germline V gene lookup returns CDR1 SGHTA and CDR2 FQGNSA. This CDR3 comprises 14 residues. CDR3 loop: CASSRQGGNQPQHF. The CDR3 bases are TGTGCCAGCAGCCGCCAGGGCGGCAATCAGCCCCAGCATTTT.

This sequence joins TRBV27 and TRBJ2-3; 10 positions agree with TRBD1. The ends lost 6 bases at V and 6 bases at J; junction bases unmatched: 12. The length of the CDR3 is 16 residues. CDR1 and CDR2 from the germline V gene are MNHEY and SMNVEV (reference sequence). CDR3 nucleotide sequence: TGTGCCAGCAGCTGGACGGACAGGGGGGCTCTTGATACGCAGTATTTT. Residues: CASSWTDRGALDTQYF.

The chain is built from TRBV5-1 and TRBJ1-5; no firm D call. Trimming took off 3 bases at V and 4 bases at J, with 8 bases between the two ends. There are 13 residues in the CDR3. Per the germline V gene, CDR1 is SGHRS and CDR2 is YFSETQ. The CDR3 bases are TGCGCCAGCAGCTCAGGTCCTAATCAGCCCCAGCATTTT. This translates into CASSSGPNQPQHF.

CDR3 in DNA: TGTGCCAGCAGCGATGGACTAGGGACACAAGAGACCCAGTACTTC. This sequence encodes CASSDGLGTQETQYF. The chain joins TRBV7-9 to TRBJ2-5; D is possibly TRBD2 (7 bases). Germline loops: CDR1 SEHNR, CDR2 FQNEAQ (reference sequence). The ends were cut back, 5 bases at V and 2 bases at J, with 15 bases in the middle. The length of the CDR3 is 15 residues.

The chain carries TRBV6-1 and TRBJ2-2; 10 nucleotides agree with TRBD2. The V gene end was trimmed by 6 bases and the J gene end by 5 bases; junction bases not matched to a gene: 6. CDR1 MNHNS and CDR2 SASEGT come from the germline V gene. The CDR3 runs 15 residues. CDR3 DNA sequence: TGTGCCAGCAGAGGGGGTAGCGGGGGGACCGGGGAGCTGTTTTTT. This codes for CASRGGSGGTGELFF.

The rearrangement joins TRBV11-2 to TRBJ2-1, with 14 bases identical to TRBD2. This CDR3 is built from 18 residues. Germline V gene data show CDR1 as SGHAT and CDR2 as FQNNGV. V was pared by 5 bases and J by 9 bases, with 15 bases of the junction left unmatched. CDR3 nucleotides: TGTGCCAGCAGCGGGCCGGGACTAGCGGGAGCCAGTATTAGTGAGCAGTTCTTC. Amino acid sequence: CASSGPGLAGASISEQFF.

V usage is TRBV30 and J usage is TRBJ2-1; D may be TRBD1 (6 bases). Germline CDR1 and CDR2: GTSNPN and SVGIG (reference sequence). Trimming removed 4 bases at V and 1 base at J, with 11 bases between. The CDR3 is made up of 14 amino acids. CDR3 sequence (DNA): TGTGCCTGGAAAGGGGGTCAGTCCTACAATGAGCAGTTCTTC. This encodes CAWKGGQSYNEQFF.

The chain carries TRBV5-4 and TRBJ1-4, with D unresolved. CDR3 size: 14 residues. Germline CDR1 is SGHNT and CDR2 is YYREEE (reference sequence). Trimming cost V 0 bases and J 5 bases, with 8 bases left between them. CDR3 residues: CASSLGGRNEKLFF. The CDR3 DNA sequence: TGTGCCAGCAGCTTGGGAGGTCGGAATGAAAAACTGTTTTTT.

The chain is built from TRBV5-1 and TRBJ2-7; 7 bases are a match to TRBD2. Trimming took 5 bases from V and 1 from J; bases not matched to a gene: 6. CDR3 length: 14 residues. Germline assignment: CDR1 SGHRS and CDR2 YFSETQ. The chain's CDR3 is CASSETSHSYEQYF. The CDR3 coding sequence is TGCGCCAGCAGTGAGACTAGCCATTCCTACGAGCAGTACTTC.

About this clone itself: Other DNA sequences in this specimen translate into the identical CDR3. The gene calls are TRBV19 and TRBJ2-7; 9 bases match TRBD1. The CDR3 runs to 12 residues. The germline V gene has CDR1 LNHDA and CDR2 SQIVND (reference sequence). V lost 10 bases to trimming and J lost 2 bases; unmatched junction nucleotides: 3. DNA for the CDR3: TGTGCCACAAGGGACAGGGCCTACGAGCAGTACTTC. Translated: CATRDRAYEQYF.

The CDR3, as DNA: TGTGCCAGCAGTTCTTGGACGGGGGGGAGGAATCAGCCCCAGCATTTT. It yields the protein CASSSWTGGRNQPQHF. The chain recombines TRBV6-6 with TRBJ1-5, with a weak D call TRBD1 (5 bases). The CDR3 loop spans 16 amino acids. V was cut by 4 bases and J by 4 bases, with 17 bases left in between. CDR1 and CDR2 (germline): MNHNY, SVGAGI (reference sequence).

This chain joins TRBV7-7 and TRBJ2-1; 7 positions agree with TRBD2. CDR1 is SSHAT, CDR2 FNYEAQ, per germline (reference sequence). The CDR3 runs to 15 residues. The V segment lost 4 bases and the J segment 7 bases; nucleotides outside the gene matches: 10. CDR3 sequence (DNA): TGTGCCAGCAGCTCCCTTCGCGGGAGTGATAATGAGCAGTTCTTC. This codes for CASSSLRGSDNEQFF. Looking up the rest from reference TRBV7-7 and TRBJ2-1 gives the full variable domain: GAGVSQSPRYKVTKRGQDVTLRCDPISSHATLYWYQQALGQGPEFLTYFNYEAQPDKSGLPSDRFSAERPEGSISTLTIQRTEQRDSAMYRCASSSLRGSDNEQFFGPGTRLTVL.

The chain employs TRBV4-1 and TRBJ1-5, with D hard to call. Trimming shortened V by 5 bases and J by 0 bases, and 14 bases separated the two germline ends. The germline V gene has CDR1 MGHRA and CDR2 YSYEKL. CDR3 size: 16 residues. CDR3 protein: CASSEALLGSNQPQHF. The CDR3 region has the DNA TGCGCCAGCAGCGAAGCCCTTCTAGGTAGCAATCAGCCCCAGCATTTT.

The chain joins TRBV18 to TRBJ2-1; the match to TRBD1 covers 9 bases. CDR3 length: 20 residues. The germline gives CDR1 KGHSH, CDR2 LQKENI. V shed 0 bases and J 1 base; nucleotides not matched to a gene: 13. The CDR3: CASSPPRTGASKESYNEQFF. The CDR3, as DNA: TGTGCCAGCTCACCACCTAGGACAGGGGCTTCCAAAGAGTCCTACAATGAGCAGTTCTTC.

This chain connects TRBV5-1 to TRBJ1-2; D unclear. CDR3 size: 19 residues. The V end lost 4 bases, the J end lost 4 bases, and 29 bases lay between the germline ends. Germline loops: CDR1 SGHRS, CDR2 YFSETQ. As DNA, the CDR3 is TGCGCCAGCAGCATTGACCCGACGGGGATACCACTAAGAGGCTATGGCTACACCTTC. Protein: CASSIDPTGIPLRGYGYTF.

V gene TRBV5-1 combines with J gene TRBJ2-7; TRBD1 aligns across 8 bases. This CDR3 has 18 amino acids. The J segment lost 3 bases and the V segment lost 0 bases, leaving 14 bases of the junction unmatched. CDR1 and CDR2 (germline): SGHRS, YFSETQ. CDR3 loop: CASSLEVGRGTGGYEQYF. The CDR3 nucleotides are TGCGCCAGCAGCTTGGAGGTCGGGCGCGGGACAGGAGGCTACGAGCAGTACTTC.

The chain couples TRBV15 to TRBJ2-6; TRBD1 might be the D (5 bases). Germline V gene sequence: CDR1 LNHNV, CDR2 YYDKDF (reference sequence). The CDR3 covers 15 residues. With 1 base removed from V and 1 base from J, the gap between germline ends came to 5 bases. CDR3 residues: CATSRAGSGANVLTF. The CDR3 nucleotides read TGTGCCACCAGCAGAGCAGGGTCTGGGGCCAACGTCCTGACTTTC. Variable domain in full (rest from reference TRBV15 and TRBJ2-6): DAMVIQNPRYQVTQFGKPVTLSCSQTLNHNVMYWYQQKSSQAPKLLFHYYDKDFNNEADTPDNFQSRRPNTSFCFLDIRSPGLGDTAMYLCATSRAGSGANVLTFGAGSRLTVL.

The chain links TRBV19 to TRBJ2-6; D is undetermined. Germline CDR1 and CDR2: LNHDA and SQIVND (reference sequence). Trimming cost V 5 bases and J 0 bases, with 5 bases left between them. This CDR3 is 14 amino acids long. CDR3 sequence (DNA): TGTGCCAGTAGTGCCTACTCTGGGGCCAACGTCCTGACTTTC. As protein: CASSAYSGANVLTF.

J is TRBJ2-7 and V is TRBV6-1, with D maybe TRBD2 (7 bases). The CDR3 covers 16 residues. The germline gives CDR1 MNHNS, CDR2 SASEGT. V was shortened by 4 bases and J by 1 base, with 17 bases between the two germline ends. In nucleotides, the CDR3 is TGTGCCAGCAGTGCCCCCAGGAGGGGGGGGTCCTACGAGCAGTACTTC. This codes for CASSAPRRGGSYEQYF.

The chain combines TRBV5-1 with TRBJ1-4; 7 nucleotides match TRBD1. This CDR3 is 14 amino acids long. The V segment lost 6 bases and the J segment 2 bases; nucleotides outside the gene matches: 4. Germline lookup yields CDR1 SGHRS and CDR2 YFSETQ. The CDR3 sequence: CASTKQGTNEKLFF. The CDR3 DNA reads as TGCGCCAGCACGAAACAGGGGACTAATGAAAAACTGTTTTTT.

V and J are TRBV18 and TRBJ2-7; 8 nucleotides align to TRBD2. Trimming removed 3 bases from V and 2 bases from J; junction bases left unmatched: 9. CDR1 is KGHSH and CDR2 is LQKENI in the germline V gene. This CDR3 has 16 residues. This CDR3 reads CASSPTRSGTPYEQYF. In DNA, the CDR3 is TGTGCCAGCTCACCCACCCGTAGCGGGACCCCCTACGAGCAGTACTTC.

V is TRBV4-3 and J is TRBJ1-1; the D is unclear. Between the trimmed V and J ends, which lost 0 bases and 11 bases, there was a span of 16 bases. Germline V CDR1 and CDR2: LGHNA, YSLEER. The CDR3 runs to 14 residues. CDR3 in DNA: TGCGCCAGCAGCCAAGATCGGGGAGGATCGCATGCTTTCTTT. Residues: CASSQDRGGSHAFF.

The chain carries TRBV4-3 and TRBJ1-2; 8 nucleotides line up with TRBD1. This CDR3 contains 15 residues. CDR1 LGHNA and CDR2 YSLEER come from the germline V gene. The V segment lost 0 bases and the J segment 4 bases; nucleotides outside the gene matches: 4. The CDR3 sequence: CASSQDSGQGYGYTF. DNA of the CDR3: TGCGCCAGCAGCCAAGATTCCGGACAGGGCTATGGCTACACCTTC.

The chain has TRBV13 and TRBJ2-2, with 10 bases lining up with TRBD2. Germline trimming cut 10 bases from V and 5 bases from J; bases unmatched to any gene: 4. The CDR3 totals 13 residues. The germline V gene has CDR1 PRHDT and CDR2 FYEKMQ (reference sequence). CDR3 amino acids: CATSGSRTGELFF. CDR3 DNA: TGTGCCACTAGCGGGAGTAGGACCGGGGAGCTGTTTTTT.

The rearrangement uses TRBV12-5 and TRBJ2-1; D perhaps matches TRBD2 (7 bases). Germline CDR1 is LGHNT and CDR2 is FRNRAP. This CDR3 has 14 residues. V was shortened by 5 bases and J by 6 bases, with 14 bases between the two germline ends. CDR3 sequence: CASGRAGAFNEQFF. The CDR3 bases are TGTGCTAGTGGTCGGGCGGGGGCCTTCAATGAGCAGTTCTTC.

The chain carries TRBV6-5 and TRBJ1-5; TRBD1 agrees at 9 bases. Trimming at V came to 6 bases and at J to 4 bases, leaving 4 bases not matched to a gene. Germline CDR1 reads MNHEY; CDR2 reads SVGAGI. The CDR3 sequence is 14 residues long. DNA for the CDR3: TGTGCCAGCAGCCCCGGACAGGGGAATCAGCCCCAGCATTTT. This codes for CASSPGQGNQPQHF.